The rows below give T cell receptor beta chains drawn from one sample of a study of T-cell memory formation after mild COVID-19. Using its own MiXCR run on the 5' RACE reads, TCRdb lists one record per CDR3 protein. Counted here are more than 250,000 distinct CDR3 sequences, 15% to 20% occurring once; the ten biggest clones make up approximately 25%. Sequencing used PBMCs or a T cell subset sorted from them (not recorded which). The receptor source for this set is a man between 18 and 29 years old who had mild COVID-19 (a few samples of this study predate the infection). Cell type and time point are not known. CDR3s include the opening cysteine and the closing phenylalanine or tryptophan. Each record gives: J gene, clone size, V gene, D gene, CDR3 DNA, CDR3 protein. D genes are given only for firm matches. Size tells how often a clone was seen (once, few, many) or the class of an expanded clone, and some rows leave it out.

J gene: TRBJ1-3; clone size: few; V gene: TRBV15; D gene: .; CDR3 DNA: TGTGCCACGACAGATCCCTCTGGAAACACCATATATTTT; CDR3 protein: CATTDPSGNTIYF
J gene: TRBJ2-7; clone size: .; V gene: TRBV18; D gene: .; CDR3 DNA: TGTGCCAGCTCACCCCCGTCCGCTGGAGGATCCTACGAGCAGTACTTC; CDR3 protein: CASSPPSAGGSYEQYF
J gene: TRBJ2-3; clone size: once; V gene: TRBV7-2; D gene: TRBD2; CDR3 DNA: TGTGCCAGCAGCGTTAGCGGGGGGAACACAGATACGCAGTATTTT; CDR3 protein: CASSVSGGNTDTQYF
J gene: TRBJ2-3; clone size: few; V gene: TRBV5-5; D gene: .; CDR3 DNA: TGTGCCAGCAACTTGGGGCCCGAGGGACCGCGCACAGATACGCAGTATTTT; CDR3 protein: CASNLGPEGPRTDTQYF
J gene: TRBJ2-7; clone size: few; V gene: TRBV4-2; D gene: TRBD2; CDR3 DNA: TGTGCCAGCAGCCGAACCGGGACTATCTACGAGCAGTACTTC; CDR3 protein: CASSRTGTIYEQYF
J gene: TRBJ2-2; clone size: .; V gene: TRBV19; D gene: .; CDR3 DNA: TGTGCCACCGCCCGGGGGGCAGGGGACACCGGGGAGCTGTTTTTT; CDR3 protein: CATARGAGDTGELFF
J gene: TRBJ1-1; clone size: once; V gene: TRBV12-3/TRBV12-4; D gene: TRBD1; CDR3 DNA: TGTGCCAGCAGTGCGGGACAGGGCATTGGAAACACTGAAGCTTTCTTT; CDR3 protein: CASSAGQGIGNTEAFF
J gene: TRBJ2-5; clone size: .; V gene: TRBV20-1; D gene: TRBD2; CDR3 DNA: TGCAGTGTAGGCGGGAGTAGAGCAGAGACCCAGTACTTC; CDR3 protein: CSVGGSRAETQYF
J gene: TRBJ2-7; clone size: few; V gene: TRBV3-1; D gene: TRBD2; CDR3 DNA: TGTGCCAGCAGCCGTGGCGGACTAGCGGGGGCCTACGAGCAGTACTTC; CDR3 protein: CASSRGGLAGAYEQYF
J gene: TRBJ1-3; clone size: few; V gene: TRBV25-1; D gene: .; CDR3 DNA: TGTGCCACCTCGGGACCCCTCGGAAACACCATATATTTT; CDR3 protein: CATSGPLGNTIYF
J gene: TRBJ1-2; clone size: .; V gene: TRBV7-2; D gene: TRBD1; CDR3 DNA: TGTGCCAGCAGCTTAGGACGCAGGGGACAGGGCTACACCTTC; CDR3 protein: CASSLGRRGQGYTF
J gene: TRBJ1-2; clone size: few; V gene: TRBV6-2/TRBV6-3; D gene: TRBD1; CDR3 DNA: TGTGCCAGCAGTTACTCGAGGACAGGGGATCCCTATGGCTACACCTTC; CDR3 protein: CASSYSRTGDPYGYTF
J gene: TRBJ1-2; clone size: few; V gene: TRBV6-2/TRBV6-3; D gene: .; CDR3 DNA: TGTGCCAGCAGTTACGCGGCGGACCGACGAGTTTTCTATGGCTACACCTTC; CDR3 protein: CASSYAADRRVFYGYTF
J gene: TRBJ1-2; clone size: .; V gene: TRBV10-3; D gene: TRBD1; CDR3 DNA: TGTGCCATCAGGGGGACAGATAGGGCTAACTATGGCTACACCTTC; CDR3 protein: CAIRGTDRANYGYTF
J gene: TRBJ1-1; clone size: .; V gene: TRBV20-1; D gene: TRBD1; CDR3 DNA: TGCAGTGCCAAACGGCCTTACAGGGGGATGAACACTGAAGCTTTCTTT; CDR3 protein: CSAKRPYRGMNTEAFF
J gene: TRBJ2-7; clone size: .; V gene: TRBV7-3; D gene: .; CDR3 DNA: TGTGCCAGCAGCCCAGGGATGGGCGAGCAGTACTTC; CDR3 protein: CASSPGMGEQYF
J gene: TRBJ2-7; clone size: few; V gene: TRBV5-5; D gene: .; CDR3 DNA: TGTGCCAGCATCGTCGGGGACGGAGGCTACGAGCAGTACTTC; CDR3 protein: CASIVGDGGYEQYF
J gene: TRBJ2-1; clone size: few; V gene: TRBV20-1; D gene: TRBD2; CDR3 DNA: TGCAGTGTCATTAGCGGGGACGTTGAGCAGTTCTTC; CDR3 protein: CSVISGDVEQFF
J gene: TRBJ2-7; clone size: many; V gene: TRBV5-1; D gene: TRBD1; CDR3 DNA: TGCGCCAGCAGCTTGGTGTCGGGGGACAGGTACTCCTACGAGCAGTACTTC; CDR3 protein: CASSLVSGDRYSYEQYF
J gene: TRBJ2-2; clone size: .; V gene: TRBV29-1; D gene: .; CDR3 DNA: TGCAGCGTTGTGGGGACGGCCAACACCGGGGAGCTGTTTTTT; CDR3 protein: CSVVGTANTGELFF
J gene: TRBJ1-2; clone size: .; V gene: TRBV11-2; D gene: .; CDR3 DNA: TGTGCCAGCAGCCTAGACGGACCGCCGTACAACTATGGCTACACCTTC; CDR3 protein: CASSLDGPPYNYGYTF
J gene: TRBJ2-5; clone size: .; V gene: TRBV9; D gene: TRBD2; CDR3 DNA: TGTGCCAGCAGCGTACCCGCGGGGGGGCAGCAAGAGACCCAGTACTTC; CDR3 protein: CASSVPAGGQQETQYF
J gene: TRBJ1-2; clone size: .; V gene: TRBV12-3/TRBV12-4; D gene: .; CDR3 DNA: TGTGCCAGCAGTTTAAGAGGTGGAGCGGACTATGGCTACACCTTC; CDR3 protein: CASSLRGGADYGYTF
J gene: TRBJ1-3; clone size: .; V gene: TRBV12-3/TRBV12-4; D gene: .; CDR3 DNA: TGTGCCAGTGCCCCCGGTTTTTTTAACACCATATATTTT; CDR3 protein: CASAPGFFNTIYF
J gene: TRBJ1-2; clone size: many; V gene: TRBV7-2; D gene: .; CDR3 DNA: TGTGCCAGCAGGCCCCAGACAGGTGGTTTTAACTATGGCTACACCTTC; CDR3 protein: CASRPQTGGFNYGYTF
J gene: TRBJ1-5; clone size: .; V gene: TRBV2; D gene: TRBD1; CDR3 DNA: TGTGCCAGCAGCCTCGGGACAGGCGGGCCTCAGCCCCAGCATTTT; CDR3 protein: CASSLGTGGPQPQHF
J gene: TRBJ1-6; clone size: .; V gene: TRBV5-1; D gene: .; CDR3 DNA: TGCGCCAGCAGCGCACAGGGTTGGAACGCCTATAATTCACCCCTCCACTTT; CDR3 protein: CASSAQGWNAYNSPLHF
J gene: TRBJ1-1; clone size: .; V gene: TRBV6-5; D gene: .; CDR3 DNA: TGTGCCAGCAGTTACGCGGGAATAAGCGAAGCTTTCTTT; CDR3 protein: CASSYAGISEAFF
J gene: TRBJ2-5; clone size: .; V gene: TRBV20-1; D gene: .; CDR3 DNA: TGCAGTGCTAGGTCCACGGGGGCGGAAGAGACCCAGTACTTC; CDR3 protein: CSARSTGAEETQYF
J gene: TRBJ1-1; clone size: .; V gene: TRBV7-6; D gene: TRBD1; CDR3 DNA: TGTGCCAGCACACGACAGGGGGCCTCTGAAGCTTTCTTT; CDR3 protein: CASTRQGASEAFF
J gene: TRBJ1-2; clone size: few; V gene: TRBV7-2; D gene: .; CDR3 DNA: TGTGCCAGCAGCTGGACAGAAGAGTATGGCTACACCTTC; CDR3 protein: CASSWTEEYGYTF
J gene: TRBJ2-1; clone size: .; V gene: TRBV28; D gene: TRBD1; CDR3 DNA: TGTGCCAGCCTGGGACAGGGGCCCCCTTCTTACAATGAGCAGTTCTTC; CDR3 protein: CASLGQGPPSYNEQFF
J gene: TRBJ1-2; clone size: .; V gene: TRBV19; D gene: TRBD1; CDR3 DNA: TGTGCCAGTAGTATAGATGGAGAGACAGGGTTTGACTATGGCTACACCTTC; CDR3 protein: CASSIDGETGFDYGYTF
J gene: TRBJ1-1; clone size: many; V gene: TRBV12-5; D gene: .; CDR3 DNA: TGTGCTAGTGGTCTCCACAGGGATCTAAACACTGAAGCTTTCTTT; CDR3 protein: CASGLHRDLNTEAFF
J gene: TRBJ2-1; clone size: many; V gene: TRBV7-9; D gene: .; CDR3 DNA: TGTGCCAGCAGTTCCACTAGCTCCTACAATGAGCAGTTCTTC; CDR3 protein: CASSSTSSYNEQFF
J gene: TRBJ1-2; clone size: .; V gene: TRBV18; D gene: .; CDR3 DNA: TGTGCCAGCTCACCACCCTCTGCTAACTATGGCTACACCTTC; CDR3 protein: CASSPPSANYGYTF
J gene: TRBJ1-1; clone size: .; V gene: TRBV15; D gene: .; CDR3 DNA: TGTGCCACCAGCAGCGGCCTGAACACTGAAGCTTTCTTT; CDR3 protein: CATSSGLNTEAFF
J gene: TRBJ2-3; clone size: few; V gene: TRBV7-9; D gene: TRBD2; CDR3 DNA: TGTGCCAGCAGCTTCTTTTTCGGGGGGAGCACAGATACGCAGTATTTT; CDR3 protein: CASSFFFGGSTDTQYF
J gene: TRBJ2-7; clone size: many; V gene: TRBV12-3/TRBV12-4; D gene: .; CDR3 DNA: TGTGCCAGCAGTTTAAATAGGGGTGGCTACGAGCAGTACTTC; CDR3 protein: CASSLNRGGYEQYF
J gene: TRBJ2-7; clone size: .; V gene: TRBV7-9; D gene: .; CDR3 DNA: TGTGCCAGCAGCGAAAAGACCCCCGAGGACTGGGAGAGGGAGCAGTACTTC; CDR3 protein: CASSEKTPEDWEREQYF
J gene: TRBJ1-3; clone size: .; V gene: TRBV12-3/TRBV12-4; D gene: .; CDR3 DNA: TGTGCCAGCAGTCTCCCCCCCGGGAGGGCTGGAAACACCATATATTTT; CDR3 protein: CASSLPPGRAGNTIYF
J gene: TRBJ2-2; clone size: .; V gene: TRBV6-2/TRBV6-3; D gene: .; CDR3 DNA: TGTGCCAGCAGTTACTCGATTAGGGCTTCCACCGGGGAGCTGTTTTTT; CDR3 protein: CASSYSIRASTGELFF
J gene: TRBJ2-2; clone size: few; V gene: TRBV2; D gene: TRBD1; CDR3 DNA: TGTGCCAGTACCGGGACAGCCGCGAACACCGGGGAGCTGTTTTTT; CDR3 protein: CASTGTAANTGELFF
J gene: TRBJ2-5; clone size: few; V gene: TRBV28; D gene: .; CDR3 DNA: TGTGCCAGCAGAACCCTGAACGGGGGCGCAGAGACCCAGTACTTC; CDR3 protein: CASRTLNGGAETQYF
J gene: TRBJ2-2; clone size: .; V gene: TRBV5-5; D gene: .; CDR3 DNA: TGTGCCAGCCAGAGGGGGACCGGGGAGCTGTTTTTT; CDR3 protein: CASQRGTGELFF
J gene: TRBJ1-1; clone size: .; V gene: TRBV4-2; D gene: .; CDR3 DNA: TGTGCCAGCAGCCAAGATTGGGGCGAAGCGTACACTGAAGCTTTCTTT; CDR3 protein: CASSQDWGEAYTEAFF
J gene: TRBJ2-7; clone size: .; V gene: TRBV10-3; D gene: .; CDR3 DNA: TGTGCCACCTCTCCGGGCGGGGTGTACGAGCAGTACTTC; CDR3 protein: CATSPGGVYEQYF
J gene: TRBJ2-2; clone size: few; V gene: TRBV9; D gene: TRBD2; CDR3 DNA: TGTGCCAGCAGTCAACAACAACTAGCGGGGGCCACCACCGGGGAGCTGTTTTTT; CDR3 protein: CASSQQQLAGATTGELFF
J gene: TRBJ2-5; clone size: few; V gene: TRBV5-1; D gene: .; CDR3 DNA: TGCGCCAGCAGCTTTGCAGTACCTCAAGAGACCCAGTACTTC; CDR3 protein: CASSFAVPQETQYF
J gene: TRBJ1-2; clone size: .; V gene: TRBV4-3; D gene: TRBD1; CDR3 DNA: TGCGCAAGCAGCCAACTACAGGGGAAAGCTAACTATGGCTACACCTTC; CDR3 protein: CASSQLQGKANYGYTF
J gene: TRBJ1-4; clone size: .; V gene: TRBV7-6; D gene: .; CDR3 DNA: TGTGCCAGCAGCTTAGGGATTTGGGCTAATGAAAAACTGTTTTTT; CDR3 protein: CASSLGIWANEKLFF
J gene: TRBJ2-1; clone size: few; V gene: TRBV25-1; D gene: .; CDR3 DNA: TGTGCCAGCAGTGACCCCGGAGGGGGGGCGTTTGAGCAGTTCTTC; CDR3 protein: CASSDPGGGAFEQFF
J gene: TRBJ2-5; clone size: few; V gene: TRBV2; D gene: TRBD1; CDR3 DNA: TGTGCCAGCAGGAGGGACAGCCAAGAGACCCAGTACTTC; CDR3 protein: CASRRDSQETQYF
J gene: TRBJ2-1; clone size: many; V gene: TRBV4-3; D gene: .; CDR3 DNA: TGCGCCAGCAGCCAAGGGACAGCCAGGTACAATGAGCAGTTCTTC; CDR3 protein: CASSQGTARYNEQFF
J gene: TRBJ1-2; clone size: .; V gene: TRBV5-1; D gene: .; CDR3 DNA: TGCGCCAGCAGCTTATCCCCCGAAGCCGGCTACACCTTC; CDR3 protein: CASSLSPEAGYTF
J gene: TRBJ1-2; clone size: few; V gene: TRBV11-2; D gene: .; CDR3 DNA: TGTGCCAGCAGCTTTCGGACGAGCAGGGAAGGGTATGGCTACACCTTC; CDR3 protein: CASSFRTSREGYGYTF